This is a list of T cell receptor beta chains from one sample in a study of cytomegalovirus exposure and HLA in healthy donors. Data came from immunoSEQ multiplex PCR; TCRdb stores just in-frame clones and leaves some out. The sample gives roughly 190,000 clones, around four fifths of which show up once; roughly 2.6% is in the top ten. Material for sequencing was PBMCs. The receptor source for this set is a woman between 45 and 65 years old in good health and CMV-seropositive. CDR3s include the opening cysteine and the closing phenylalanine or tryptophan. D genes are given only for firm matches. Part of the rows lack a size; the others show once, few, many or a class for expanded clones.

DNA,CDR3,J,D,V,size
TGTGCCAGCAGCTTAGAGCTACAGGGGGCAGGAAACACCATATATTTT,CASSLELQGAGNTIYF,TRBJ1-3,TRBD1,TRBV11-3,once
TGTGCCACCGCCCAAGGGGGTTGGCAGCCCCAGCATTTT,CATAQGGWQPQHF,TRBJ1-5,NA,TRBV6-5,NA
TGTGCCAGCATGGGAGGGGGGGCCTACGAGCAGTACTTC,CASMGGGAYEQYF,TRBJ2-7,NA,TRBV6-5,once
TGTGCCAGCAGCTTATCCTGGTTGGCAGGCGTCACAGATACGCAGTATTTT,CASSLSWLAGVTDTQYF,TRBJ2-3,NA,TRBV7-3,NA
TGTGCCAGCAGCCCCGGATGGACAGGGGACGATACTAACAATGAGCAGTTCTTC,CASSPGWTGDDTNNEQFF,TRBJ2-1,TRBD1,TRBV7-3,NA
TGTGCCAGCAGCCAGGGGCTCGGGACCCATACCGGGGAGCTGTTTTTT,CASSQGLGTHTGELFF,TRBJ2-2,NA,TRBV7-2,NA
TGTGCCAGCCGGAAGGGACTAGCTTTCCCAGATACGCAGTATTTT,CASRKGLAFPDTQYF,TRBJ2-3,TRBD2,TRBV6-1,NA
TGTGCCAGCAGCTTGAGGACTCTGGGAGGCATTCAGTACTTC,CASSLRTLGGIQYF,TRBJ2-4,NA,TRBV11-2,NA
TGCGCCAGCAGCCAAGCCGGGACAGGATATGAAAAACTGTTTTTT,CASSQAGTGYEKLFF,TRBJ1-4,TRBD1,TRBV4-1,NA
TGTGCCAGCAGCTTGGCCTTTGGACAGGGGGCGAATCAGCCCCAGCATTTT,CASSLAFGQGANQPQHF,TRBJ1-5,TRBD1,TRBV5-8,once
TGTGCCAGCAGGGCTGGTGGGCTAGCGGGGGGGAGCGAGCAGTACTTC,CASRAGGLAGGSEQYF,TRBJ2-7,TRBD2,TRBV5-5,once
TGTGCCAGCAGGGAGGCAGGGGGCGAGGACTATGGCTACACCTTC,CASREAGGEDYGYTF,TRBJ1-2,TRBD1,TRBV5-4,NA
TGTGCTAGTGGTTTAAGGGTAGCGGGGAGCTCCGGGGAGCTGTTTTTT,CASGLRVAGSSGELFF,TRBJ2-2,TRBD2,TRBV12-5,NA
TGTGCCAGCAGTCCGAGGGGACTTCTAACCGGGGAGCTGTTTTTT,CASSPRGLLTGELFF,TRBJ2-2,NA,TRBV6-5,NA
TGTGCCAGCAGCCTTAAAGGGGGCAACTATGGCTACACCTTC,CASSLKGGNYGYTF,TRBJ1-2,TRBD1,TRBV6-6,NA